This section outlines one T cell receptor beta chain sequence together with its context. This specimen comes from a study of blood T cell repertoires in COVID-19. Method: immunoSEQ multiplex PCR; TCRdb's copy keeps in-frame clones and lacks some. Found here are approximately 68,000 clones, 70% to 85% of them singletons; the top ten hold about 16%. What was sequenced was peripheral blood. The origin of this receptor is a man aged 80 or over with active COVID-19.

The DNA of the CDR3 is TGTGCCAGCAGTTTCGGACTAGCGGGAGTGGATGAGCAGTTCTTC. It translates to CASSFGLAGVDEQFF. The chain employs TRBV28 and TRBJ2-1, with TRBD2 matching over 13 bases. Trimming removed 3 bases from V and 8 bases from J; junction bases left unmatched: 4. The germline gives CDR1 MDHEN, CDR2 SYDVKM. CDR3 length: 15 residues.